The 20 T cell receptor beta chains in this list originate from one sample, sequenced in a study of shared clonotypes between healthy human individuals. The repertoire was sequenced with immunoSEQ multiplex PCR; TCRdb's copy has only in-frame clones and lacks some. The repertoire includes roughly 520,000 clones, roughly 95% of them detected once, and about 0.06% sits in the top ten. What was sequenced was naive CD4+ T cells sorted from blood. The subset here: CD45RA+ positively selected. The receptors shown here come from a young woman in good health.

The chain recombines TRBV19 with TRBJ1-2; D perhaps matches TRBD1 (5 bases). Germline loops: CDR1 LNHDA, CDR2 SQIVND (reference sequence). V lost 3 bases to trimming and J lost 2 bases, with 10 bases between them. The CDR3 loop spans 14 amino acids. The CDR3 loop reads CASSMGDGNYGYTF. CDR3 DNA: TGTGCCAGTAGTATGGGGGATGGGAACTATGGCTACACCTTC.

The J gene is TRBJ1-2, the V gene TRBV6-5; TRBD1 agrees at 8 bases. The CDR3 has 13 amino acids. V gave up 5 bases and J gave up 6 bases; unmatched junction bases: 5. Germline assignment: CDR1 MNHEY and CDR2 SVGAGI. The CDR3 DNA reads as TGTGCCAGCAGTAAGGACAGGGTCGATGGCTACACCTTC. It codes for CASSKDRVDGYTF.

The chain joins TRBV19 to TRBJ1-3; TRBD1 agrees at 9 bases. Trimming took 8 bases from V and 0 from J; bases not matched to a gene: 14. This CDR3 has 18 residues. Germline V gene lookup returns CDR1 LNHDA and CDR2 SQIVND (reference sequence). CDR3 loop: CASVGNRDRVASGNTIYF. The CDR3 DNA reads as TGTGCCAGTGTGGGAAACCGGGACAGGGTAGCCTCTGGAAACACCATATATTTT.

This chain links TRBV7-9 with TRBJ1-5; 8 positions match TRBD1. The J segment lost 7 bases and the V segment lost 5 bases, leaving 10 bases of the junction unmatched. The CDR3 loop spans 15 amino acids. From germline, CDR1 is SEHNR and CDR2 FQNEAQ (reference sequence). The CDR3 region has the DNA TGTGCCAGCAGCCTCGGGACAGGCTTAGGACAGCCCCAGCATTTT. Translation gives CASSLGTGLGQPQHF. Variable domain in full (rest from reference TRBV7-9 and TRBJ1-5): DTGVSQNPRHKITKRGQNVTFRCDPISEHNRLYWYRQTLGQGPEFLTYFQNEAQLEKSRLLSDRFSAERPKGSFSTLEIQRTEQGDSAMYLCASSLGTGLGQPQHFGDGTRLSIL.

This chain uses TRBV28 with TRBJ2-7, with 7 nucleotides matching TRBD2. CDR3 length: 13 residues. Germline values: CDR1 MDHEN, CDR2 SYDVKM. Trimming took 7 bases from V and 3 from J; bases not matched to a gene: 6. In DNA form, the CDR3 reads TGTGCCAGCACCAGCGGGGCTCTCTACGAGCAGTACTTC. Its protein is CASTSGALYEQYF.

This chain joins TRBV2 and TRBJ2-2, with 8 bases fitting TRBD1. With 6 bases clipped from V and 4 bases from J, the junction kept 4 bases outside the gene matches. The CDR3 totals 14 residues. Germline V gene data show CDR1 as SNHLY and CDR2 as FYNNEI. The CDR3 reads CASRETGVTGELFF. The CDR3 nucleotides read TGTGCCAGCAGAGAGACAGGGGTCACCGGGGAGCTGTTTTTT.

As regards this clone: The identical CDR3 is also encoded by other nucleotide sequences in the sample. This sequence joins TRBV6-5 and TRBJ2-7; 8 bases fit TRBD1. Losses at the gene ends were 2 bases for V and 2 bases for J; bases not matched to a gene: 2. Per germline, CDR1 MNHEY and CDR2 SVGAGI. This CDR3 comprises 14 residues. DNA of the CDR3: TGTGCCAGCAGTTACAGCAGGGGGCCCTACGAGCAGTACTTC. This encodes CASSYSRGPYEQYF.

This chain connects TRBV27 to TRBJ2-7; the D is unclear. This CDR3 comprises 16 residues. The V and J ends lost 5 bases and 0 bases respectively, with 17 bases between them. Germline lookup yields CDR1 MNHEY and CDR2 SMNVEV (reference sequence). The CDR3 is CASSPSLGTSSYEQYF. The CDR3 DNA reads as TGTGCCAGCAGTCCCTCCCTTGGAACCAGCTCCTACGAGCAGTACTTC.

Here the CDR3 reads CASSITQGHYNEQFF. The CDR3 nucleotides read TGTGCCAGTAGTATTACCCAGGGGCACTACAATGAGCAGTTCTTC. The rearrangement joins TRBV19 to TRBJ2-1; a possible D gene is TRBD1 (6 bases). Germline assignment: CDR1 LNHDA and CDR2 SQIVND (reference sequence). This CDR3 spans 15 amino acids. The V end lost 3 bases, the J end lost 3 bases, and 12 bases lay between the germline ends.

This chain uses TRBV28 with TRBJ1-1; no firm D call. CDR1 and CDR2 (germline): MDHEN, SYDVKM. This CDR3 has 15 residues. The V and J ends lost 3 bases and 1 base respectively, with 12 bases between them. CDR3 amino acids: CASSFIRGRNTEAFF. DNA for the CDR3: TGTGCCAGCAGTTTTATCCGGGGTCGGAACACTGAAGCTTTCTTT. The full variable domain, with the rest looked up from reference TRBV28 and TRBJ1-1, is DVKVTQSSRYLVKRTGEKVFLECVQDMDHENMFWYRQDPGLGLRLIYFSYDVKMKEKGDIPEGYSVSREKKERFSLILESASTNQTSMYLCASSFIRGRNTEAFFGQGTRLTVV.

This chain joins TRBV7-3 and TRBJ2-1; 11 bases fit TRBD2. In germline, CDR1 is SGHTA, CDR2 FQGTGA. This CDR3 region has 16 residues. Trimming took 5 bases from V and 1 from J; bases not matched to a gene: 4. CDR3 sequence reads: CASSPTSGSSYNEQFF. The CDR3 region has the DNA TGTGCCAGCAGCCCAACTAGCGGGAGTTCCTACAATGAGCAGTTCTTC.

This clone was counted once. This chain uses TRBV2 with TRBJ2-1, with TRBD2 matching 12 bases. Germline CDR1 is SNHLY and CDR2 is FYNNEI. This CDR3 comprises 17 residues. The ends lost 2 bases at V and 5 bases at J; junction bases unmatched: 7. The CDR3 region is CASSERTSGTSDNEQFF. CDR3 coding DNA: TGTGCCAGCAGTGAAAGGACTAGCGGGACCTCGGACAATGAGCAGTTCTTC. Full variable domain (missing parts from reference TRBV2 and TRBJ2-1): EPEVTQTPSHQVTQMGQEVILRCVPISNHLYFYWYRQILGQKVEFLVSFYNNEISEKSEIFDDQFSVERPDGSNFTLKIRSTKLEDSAMYFCASSERTSGTSDNEQFFGPGTRLTVL.

This clone was detected once. The rearrangement uses TRBV28 and TRBJ2-4; 10 positions agree with TRBD1. The CDR3 runs to 15 residues. Germline V gene sequence: CDR1 MDHEN, CDR2 SYDVKM. J was trimmed by 2 bases and V by 4 bases; bases with no gene match: 2. The CDR3 DNA sequence: TGTGCCAGCAGTTGGGGACAGGGGCCCAAAAACATTCAGTACTTC. Translated, it gives CASSWGQGPKNIQYF.

The CDR3 nucleotides read TGCAGCGGGCGGGGCATCATGAACACTGAAGCTTTCTTT. This translates into CSGRGIMNTEAFF. The chain uses TRBV29-1 and TRBJ1-1, with a possible D match to TRBD1 (5 bases). This CDR3 spans 13 amino acids. V shed 7 bases and J shed 0 bases, with 12 bases lying between them. CDR1 is SQVTM, CDR2 ANQGSEA, per germline.

This rearrangement joins TRBV28 to TRBJ2-1, with 8 positions matching TRBD2. This CDR3 is built from 17 residues. J was trimmed by 5 bases and V by 6 bases; bases with no gene match: 15. CDR1 and CDR2 (germline): MDHEN, SYDVKM. The CDR3 DNA follows: TGTGCCAGCAGGACCGGGACTAGATTTAAGGCTCACAATGAGCAGTTCTTC. Translating gives CASRTGTRFKAHNEQFF.

The rearrangement joins TRBV6-5 to TRBJ1-2, with D possibly matching TRBD1 (5 bases). Deletions cut 7 bases from V and 4 bases from J, with 16 bases between. Germline V gene lookup returns CDR1 MNHEY and CDR2 SVGAGI. The CDR3 totals 14 residues. In DNA, the CDR3 is TGTGCCAGCAAATTAGGGCCGGGGGTCTATGGCTACACCTTC. Its protein is CASKLGPGVYGYTF.

DNA of the CDR3: TGTGCCAGCAGGTGGGGCGGGAAAGAGACCCAGTACTTC. Amino acids: CASRWGGKETQYF. J is TRBJ2-5 and V is TRBV2; D might be TRBD2 (6 bases). The CDR3 contains 13 residues. The germline V gene has CDR1 SNHLY and CDR2 FYNNEI. Between the trimmed V and J ends, which lost 6 bases and 3 bases, there was a span of 11 bases.

The rearrangement joins TRBV18 to TRBJ2-3; 12 positions match TRBD1. Looked up from germline, CDR1 is KGHSH and CDR2 is LQKENI. The CDR3 length is 15 residues. V shed 6 bases, J shed 2 bases, and the junction held 3 bases outside the gene matches. CDR3: CASSQGQGATDTQYF. CDR3 nucleotide sequence: TGTGCCAGCTCGCAGGGACAGGGGGCCACAGATACGCAGTATTTT.

The chain links TRBV28 to TRBJ2-5, with TRBD1 identical over 7 bases. The end of the DNA aligns better with TRBJ2-7, so the J call may be wrong. Germline CDR1 is MDHEN and CDR2 is SYDVKM. CDR3 length: 13 residues. In DNA, the CDR3 is TGTGCCAGCAGTTTTGCAGGGGGCTACGAGCAGTACTTC. Encoded protein: CASSFAGGYEQYF.

This clone was observed once. The CDR3 DNA sequence: TGTGCCAGCAGCCTCGCCAGGGTTCCCTACGAGCAGTACTTC. Translated: CASSLARVPYEQYF. The rearrangement links TRBV28 to TRBJ2-7, with D perhaps matching TRBD1 (5 bases). CDR1 and CDR2 (germline): MDHEN, SYDVKM. The CDR3 sequence is 14 residues long. Trimming pared 6 bases from V and 2 bases from J, leaving 14 bases between.